This T cell receptor (beta chain) derives from a study of T cell changes during pregnancy in multiple sclerosis. Unmatched junction bases numbered 8, after V lost 4 bases and J lost 9 bases. Germline values: CDR1 SGHDT, CDR2 YYEEEE. The CDR3 covers 13 residues. The repertoire was sequenced with immunoSEQ multiplex PCR; TCRdb's copy has only in-frame clones and lacks some. In the table there are approximately 84,000 clones, about 95% of which are singletons. This sequence originates from a female donor with multiple sclerosis, enrolled in a pregnancy study. This sample comprised peripheral blood, obtained in the third trimester of pregnancy. The chain joins TRBV5-6 to TRBJ2-7, with 9 nucleotides matching TRBD1. CDR3 coding DNA: TGTGCCAGCAGCCCCGGGACAGGGAGCGGGCAGTACTTC. This translates into CASSPGTGSGQYF.